The entry below gives a single T cell receptor beta chain sequence along with its context. This sample was included in a study of blood T cell repertoires in COVID-19. Looking at the study overall: T cells, B-cell-depleted T cells, or PBMCs supplied cDNA or gDNA.

As originally analysed: Reference gene primer amplification in the assay estimated nucleated cell counts. The table came from immunoSEQ multiplex PCR; TCRdb's copy has only in-frame clones and leaves some out. That table is the source of V, J and clone size, and D and trimming were worked out from the DNA. This repertoire shows some 200,000 clones, approximately 82% found once; its top ten account for 6.9%. V lost 6 bases, J lost 1 base, and 5 bases stayed unmatched. The CDR3 runs 16 residues. The germline V gene has CDR1 SGHRS and CDR2 YFSETQ. The sequencing sample was made of peripheral blood. The chain couples TRBV5-1 to TRBJ2-2, with TRBD2 identical over 11 bases. This receptor was taken from a human donor with acute or convalescent COVID-19. The donor label of this sample is uncertain. The CDR3 region is CASTYLAGGNTGELFF. CDR3 nucleotide sequence: TGCGCCAGCACATACCTAGCGGGAGGGAACACCGGGGAGCTGTTTTTT.